This entry is about one T cell receptor (beta chain). Its antigen is unknown. The CDR3 sequence is 14 residues long. The germline V gene has CDR1 WSHSY and CDR2 SAAADI. Trimming took 4 bases from V and 7 from J, leaving 16 bases between them. This specimen belongs to a study of early T cells in non-severe SARS-CoV-2 infection. Study context: Bulk RNA isolated from unsorted whole blood underwent sequencing; chains were not paired. Study results and caveats: Comparison of clonotypes with VDJdb favored anti-spike CD8 responses while missing private and CD4 specificities.

The protocol attached unique molecular identifiers to individual cDNA molecules. From the 5' RACE reads, TCRdb called clonotypes with MiXCR, one entry per CDR3 protein. The repertoire holds more than 65,000 distinct CDR3 sequences, with roughly an eighth as singletons. The chain employs TRBV10-2 and TRBJ1-2; no definite D call. The material sequenced was whole blood. This receptor was taken from an adult who was a healthcare worker with PCR-confirmed SARS-CoV-2 infection or an uninfected control (not recorded which). The CDR3, as DNA: TGCGCCAGCAGTGCGATCCACGGTCGGGGTGGCTACACCTTC. Its translation is CASSAIHGRGGYTF.